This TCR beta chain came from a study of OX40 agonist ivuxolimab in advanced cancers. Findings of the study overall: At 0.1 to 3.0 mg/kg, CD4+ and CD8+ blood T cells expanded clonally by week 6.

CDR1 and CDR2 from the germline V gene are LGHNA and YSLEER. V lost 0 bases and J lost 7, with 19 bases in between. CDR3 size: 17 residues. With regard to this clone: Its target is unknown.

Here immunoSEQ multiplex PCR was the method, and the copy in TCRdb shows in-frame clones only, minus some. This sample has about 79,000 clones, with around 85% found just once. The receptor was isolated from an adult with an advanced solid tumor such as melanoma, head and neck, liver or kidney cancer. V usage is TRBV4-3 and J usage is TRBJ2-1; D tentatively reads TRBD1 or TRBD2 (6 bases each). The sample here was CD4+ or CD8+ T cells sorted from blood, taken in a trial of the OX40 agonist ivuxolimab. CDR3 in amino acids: CASSQDSGAFRDNEQFF. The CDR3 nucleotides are TGCGCCAGCAGCCAAGATTCGGGGGCCTTTAGAGATAATGAGCAGTTCTTC.